One and the same sample provided the 5 T cell receptor beta chains below, sequenced in a study of control samples from healthy donors and cancer patients. This table comes from immunoSEQ multiplex PCR, and its TCRdb copy is limited to in-frame clones, with some not included. There are tens of thousands of clones in the sample; over 65% occur only once, and about 3.1% lies in the top ten. The sequenced material came from PBMCs. These receptors were obtained from a woman aged 50 to 60 with lung cancer.

This sequence joins TRBV7-3 and TRBJ2-1; unclear D gene. This CDR3 is built from 12 residues. CDR1 and CDR2 (germline): SGHTA, FQGTGA. The V end lost 6 bases, the J end lost 8 bases, and 11 bases lay between the germline ends. The CDR3: CASSLTRDEQFF. The DNA of the CDR3 is TGTGCCAGCAGTCTTACAAGGGATGAGCAGTTCTTC.

V and J are TRBV19 and TRBJ1-6, with 7 bases fitting TRBD1. V lost 2 bases, J lost 6 bases, and 4 bases stayed unmatched. This CDR3 has 15 residues. Germline CDR1 LNHDA, CDR2 SQIVND (reference sequence). Written as DNA, the CDR3 is TGTGCCAGTAGTATACGGAGGGACAGTAATTCACCCCTCCACTTT. This gives the protein CASSIRRDSNSPLHF.

This clone has just one count. This chain uses TRBV3-1 (or the pseudogene TRBV3-2) with TRBJ2-2; D unresolved. This CDR3 contains 14 residues. V was trimmed by 2 bases and J by 6 bases, leaving 10 bases between them. Germline CDR1 is LGHDT and CDR2 is YNNKEL (reference sequence). CDR3 residues: CASSQSPGSGELFF. The CDR3 DNA reads as TGTGCCAGCAGCCAAAGTCCCGGGTCCGGGGAGCTGTTTTTT.

The V and J genes are TRBV27 and TRBJ1-5; D is uncertain. V lost 4 bases and J 3 bases, leaving 16 bases between the germline ends. Germline CDR1 and CDR2: MNHEY and SMNVEV (reference sequence). The CDR3 totals 16 residues. The CDR3 loop is CASSSSYSLINQPQHF. In DNA, the CDR3 is TGTGCCAGCAGTTCCTCCTACTCACTCATCAATCAGCCCCAGCATTTT.

This clone came up a few times. The rearrangement uses TRBV6-5 and TRBJ2-5; D gene uncertain. CDR1 and CDR2 from the germline V gene are MNHEY and SVGAGI. V was cut by 7 bases and J by 9 bases, with 15 bases left in between. The CDR3 consists of 12 residues. CDR3 nucleotides: TGTGCCAGCAAACCGGGCGGCGAGGCCCAGTACTTC. It yields the protein CASKPGGEAQYF.